These 5 T cell receptor beta chains were all obtained from the same sample, sequenced in a study of spatial heterogeneity in lung cancer. Study-wide points: The study found that expanded intratumoral alpha and beta TCR counts tracked tumor mutation counts.

No antigen is known for these receptors. Regarding time point: sample taken at primary tumor resection. TCRdb re-called the 5' RACE reads through MiXCR, storing one row per CDR3 protein. The top ten hold 10% of the sample, which has roughly 19,000 distinct CDR3 sequences, 5.7% seen once. Sequences were derived from lung tumor tissue, sampled at surgery. These receptors originate from a female donor with early-stage non-small cell lung cancer.

This clonotype appeared many times. V gene TRBV11-2 combines with J gene TRBJ2-1; 9 bases fit TRBD2. Germline V gives CDR1 SGHAT, CDR2 FQNNGV. The CDR3 length is 19 residues. With V trimmed by 5 bases and J by 7 bases, 21 bases remained unmatched. The CDR3 bases are TGTGCCAGCAGCACGAGACCCGCCCCTCAGCGGGAGGAAGGAAATGAGCAGTTCTTC. Translation: CASSTRPAPQREEGNEQFF.

The sample holds many counts of this clonotype. In DNA, the CDR3 is TGTGCCAGCAGCTTACGGAGTCCTGGGGCCAACGTCCTGACTTTC. Residues: CASSLRSPGANVLTF. The chain carries TRBV7-2 and TRBJ2-6; D remains unclear. Trimming removed 2 bases at V and 2 bases at J, with 7 bases between. Germline assignment: CDR1 SGHTA and CDR2 FQGNSA. The CDR3 totals 15 residues.

This clonotype has ten or more counts. V usage is TRBV5-1 and J usage is TRBJ1-2; 9 bases map to TRBD1. J gave up 4 bases and V 4 bases, and 5 bases lay outside the gene matches. The CDR3 sequence is 14 residues long. Germline V gives CDR1 SGHRS, CDR2 YFSETQ. In nucleotides, the CDR3 is TGCGCCAGCAGCGAACAGGGGGCGGGCTATGGCTACACCTTC. It is translated as CASSEQGAGYGYTF.

This clonotype was found many times. The V gene is TRBV7-8, the J gene TRBJ2-1; 14 bases are a match to TRBD2. Trimming cost V 5 bases and J 11 bases; bases outside gene matches: 5. This CDR3 region has 14 residues. The germline V gene has CDR1 SGHVS and CDR2 FQNEAQ. The CDR3 DNA reads as TGTGCCAGCAGCCCCGGGACTAGCGGGAGCAAGCAGTTCTTC. Translated, it gives CASSPGTSGSKQFF.

This clonotype occurred a few times. This rearrangement joins TRBV12-3 or TRBV12-4 to TRBJ2-5; TRBD2 matches at 10 bases. The junction had 5 bases not matched to a gene; V was cut back by 3 bases and J by 4 bases. CDR3 length: 15 residues. CDR3 nucleotide sequence: TGTGCCAGCAGTTTCAGCGGGAGGGCCCGAGAGACCCAGTACTTC. Translated: CASSFSGRARETQYF.